Listed here are 4 T cell receptor beta chains from one sample, sequenced in a study of T cell responses to AZD1222 COVID-19 vaccine. Here immunoSEQ multiplex PCR was the method, and the copy in TCRdb shows in-frame clones only, minus some. Of 90,000 to 140,000 clones listed, around nine tenths are singletons. The sample in question was peripheral blood, obtained on day 0 of AZD1222 vaccination. All receptors come from an adult in good health.

The chain employs TRBV4-3 and TRBJ2-3, with TRBD1 identical over 7 bases. V gave up 1 base and J gave up 4 bases; unmatched junction bases: 11. The CDR3 has 17 amino acids. Germline V CDR1 and CDR2: LGHNA, YSLEER. The CDR3 loop reads CASSQGGQERISDTQYF. The CDR3 DNA follows: TGCGCCAGCAGCCAAGGAGGACAGGAGAGAATATCAGATACGCAGTATTTT.

Notes on this clone: Sequence at one end of the junction differs from germline and may be a read error. The rearrangement joins TRBV6-1 to TRBJ1-6; 8 bases map to TRBD1. This CDR3 comprises 12 residues. Germline values: CDR1 MNHNS, CDR2 SASEGT. CDR3 sequence (DNA): TGTGCCAGCAGTGAAGTTGCTGGACAGGGTATTTTT. It specifies CASSEVAGQGIF.

V gene TRBV6-1 combines with J gene TRBJ1-1, with 9 bases matching TRBD1. Germline CDR1 is MNHNS and CDR2 is SASEGT. This CDR3 spans 15 amino acids. With 3 bases clipped from V and 5 bases from J, the junction kept 7 bases outside the gene matches. The CDR3 sequence: CASSEELTGGTEAFF. The CDR3 DNA reads as TGTGCCAGCAGTGAGGAGTTGACAGGGGGAACTGAAGCTTTCTTT.

The chain combines TRBV7-8 with TRBJ2-1; D is ambiguous. Per the germline V gene, CDR1 is SGHVS and CDR2 is FQNEAQ. Trimming took off 5 bases at V and 4 bases at J, with 18 bases between the two ends. The CDR3 sequence is 16 residues long. The CDR3 DNA reads as TGTGCCAGCAGCCCTTTTACTGAGACAAGTTACAATGAGCAGTTCTTC. It is translated as CASSPFTETSYNEQFF.